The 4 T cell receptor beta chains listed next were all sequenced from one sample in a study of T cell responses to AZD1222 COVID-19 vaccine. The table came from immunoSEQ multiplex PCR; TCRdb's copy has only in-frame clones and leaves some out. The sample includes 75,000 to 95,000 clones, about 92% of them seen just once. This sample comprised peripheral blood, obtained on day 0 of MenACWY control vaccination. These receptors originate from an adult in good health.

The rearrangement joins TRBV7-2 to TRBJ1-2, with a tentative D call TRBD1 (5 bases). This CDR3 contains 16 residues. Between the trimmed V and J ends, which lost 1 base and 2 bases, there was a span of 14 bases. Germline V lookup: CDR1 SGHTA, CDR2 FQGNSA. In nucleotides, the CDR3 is TGTGCCAGCAGCTTAGATTCAGGGAAGGGAAACTATGGCTACACCTTC. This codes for CASSLDSGKGNYGYTF.

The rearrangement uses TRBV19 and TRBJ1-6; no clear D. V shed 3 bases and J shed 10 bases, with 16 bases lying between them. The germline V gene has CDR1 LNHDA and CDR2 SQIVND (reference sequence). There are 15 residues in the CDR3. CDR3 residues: CASSIDFPTGSPLHF. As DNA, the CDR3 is TGTGCCAGTAGTATCGACTTCCCTACCGGCTCACCCCTCCACTTT.

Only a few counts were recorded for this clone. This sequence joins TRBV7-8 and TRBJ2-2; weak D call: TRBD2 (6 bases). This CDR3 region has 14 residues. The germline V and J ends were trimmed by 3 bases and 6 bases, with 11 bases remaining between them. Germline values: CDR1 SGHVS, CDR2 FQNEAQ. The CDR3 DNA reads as TGTGCCAGCAGCTTTGGGACTGGCTCCGGGGAGCTGTTTTTT. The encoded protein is CASSFGTGSGELFF.

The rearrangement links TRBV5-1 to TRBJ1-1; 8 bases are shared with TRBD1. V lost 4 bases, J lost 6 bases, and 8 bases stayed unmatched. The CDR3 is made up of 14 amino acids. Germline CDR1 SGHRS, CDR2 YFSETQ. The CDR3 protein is CASSQRTGSAEAFF. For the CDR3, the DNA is TGCGCCAGCAGCCAGAGGACAGGGTCGGCTGAAGCTTTCTTT.